These 4 T cell receptor beta chains originate from one sample sequenced in a study of cytomegalovirus exposure and HLA in healthy donors. The PCR employed 60 Vbeta primers together with 13 Jbeta primers. Assay: immunoSEQ multiplex PCR; the TCRdb copy retains only in-frame clones and omits some. The table includes roughly 150,000 clones, about three fifths detected once. The sequenced material came from PBMCs. The source of these receptors is a woman in her twenties or thirties in good health and CMV-seropositive.

This sequence joins TRBV28 and TRBJ1-5, with 7 bases aligning to TRBD1. Germline trimming cut 4 bases from V and 5 bases from J; bases unmatched to any gene: 8. The CDR3 contains 15 residues. Germline V gene data show CDR1 as MDHEN and CDR2 as SYDVKM. In DNA form, the CDR3 reads TGTGCCAGCAGTTACGTCGCAGGGGGGTATCAGCCCCAGCATTTT. Amino acids: CASSYVAGGYQPQHF.

This clone has a single count. This sequence joins TRBV10-1 and TRBJ1-6; a possible D gene is TRBD1 (5 bases). V was shortened by 6 bases and J by 9 bases, with 12 bases between the two germline ends. This CDR3 comprises 13 residues. Per germline, CDR1 WNHNN and CDR2 SYGVQD (reference sequence). CDR3 loop: CASRNNRGSPLHF. CDR3 sequence (DNA): TGCGCCAGCAGAAATAATAGGGGTTCACCCCTCCACTTT.

This sequence joins TRBV5-1 and TRBJ2-7; TRBD1 is a possible D gene (6 bases). Germline V CDR1 and CDR2: SGHRS, YFSETQ. V lost 0 bases and J 2 bases, leaving 15 bases between the germline ends. The CDR3 spans 16 residues. CDR3 in amino acids: CASSLATGTMAYEQYF. CDR3 DNA sequence: TGCGCCAGCAGCTTGGCGACAGGCACGATGGCCTACGAGCAGTACTTC.

The CDR3, as DNA: TGTGCCAGCAGTTACCCCCTGGGCGCGGGGAACACTGAAGCTTTCTTT. Translating gives CASSYPLGAGNTEAFF. The rearrangement joins TRBV6-5 to TRBJ1-1; D not certain. The CDR3 runs to 16 residues. V was trimmed by 2 bases and J by 1 base, leaving 14 bases between them. Germline V gene sequence: CDR1 MNHEY, CDR2 SVGAGI.